The 24 T cell receptor beta chains presented below share a single source sample, sequenced in a study of T cells in Graves' hyperthyroidism and ophthalmopathy. RNA transcripts gave rise to amplified TCR beta CDR3 regions. Primed by the HTBI set, a first-round RT-PCR was run on the TCR CDR3. MiXCR was run by TCRdb on the multiplex PCR reads, yielding one entry per CDR3 protein. Among more than 300,000 distinct CDR3 sequences listed, about a sixth were seen once. Sample: blood. Source of these receptors: a woman younger than 45 with Graves' hyperthyroidism that later progressed to Graves' ophthalmopathy.

The sample holds many counts of this clonotype. V and J are TRBV19 and TRBJ2-2, with D tentatively TRBD1 (7 bases). This CDR3 has 16 residues. Trimming pared 3 bases from V and 4 bases from J, leaving 15 bases between. The germline CDR1 and CDR2 sequences are LNHDA and SQIVND (reference sequence). The CDR3 sequence is CASSMLPRGVTGELFF. The CDR3 DNA reads TGTGCCAGTAGTATGTTGCCCAGGGGGGTCACCGGGGAGCTGTTTTTT.

For this clonotype: Mismatch with germline at one junction end may stem from a read error. The chain carries TRBV2 and TRBJ2-1; D ambiguous. Germline-derived CDR1 and CDR2 are SNHLY and FYNNEI. The CDR3 loop spans 13 amino acids. This CDR3 is CASREAGYNEQFF. CDR3 nucleotide sequence: TGTGCCAGCAGGGAAGCAGGATACAATGAGCAGTTCTTC.

This clonotype was detected only a few times. This rearrangement joins TRBV5-8 to TRBJ1-5; a weak D match, TRBD1 (5 bases). Deletions cut 1 base from V and 9 bases from J, with 17 bases between. Germline V gene sequence: CDR1 SGHTS, CDR2 YDEGEE. This CDR3 has 15 residues. The CDR3 reads CASSLYKTAVGPQHF. The CDR3 DNA sequence: TGTGCCAGCAGCTTGTACAAGACAGCCGTTGGGCCCCAGCATTTT.

The V call is TRBV5-4, the J call TRBJ1-2, with 8 bases fitting TRBD1. The germline V gene encodes CDR1 SGHNT and CDR2 YYREEE (reference sequence). This CDR3 contains 15 residues. V gave up 0 bases and J gave up 6 bases; unmatched junction bases: 7. The CDR3 nucleotides are TGTGCCAGCAGCTTGGACTCTAGACAGGGGAATGGCTACACCTTC. It encodes CASSLDSRQGNGYTF.

This clonotype has ten or more counts. The genes are TRBV30 and TRBJ1-1; D may be TRBD1 (6 bases). The CDR3 spans 14 residues. Germline V lookup: CDR1 GTSNPN, CDR2 SVGIG (reference sequence). V dropped 8 bases and J dropped 5 bases, with 21 bases sitting between them. CDR3 in amino acids: CAGSKPGAKTEAFF. DNA of the CDR3: TGTGCCGGATCCAAACCAGGGGCGAAGACTGAAGCTTTCTTT.

This clonotype was seen repeatedly, ten times or more. This sequence joins TRBV24-1 and TRBJ2-6; a possible D gene is TRBD1 (6 bases). This CDR3 contains 16 residues. Germline assignment: CDR1 KGHDR and CDR2 SFDVKD. V was cut by 5 bases and J by 2 bases, with 12 bases left in between. CDR3 sequence reads: CATSVGAQAGANVLTF. DNA for the CDR3: TGTGCCACCAGTGTGGGGGCCCAGGCTGGGGCCAACGTCCTGACTTTC.

This clonotype came up many times. This chain uses TRBV5-1 with TRBJ1-3; 7 positions agree with TRBD1. J gave up 0 bases and V 4 bases, and 7 bases lay outside the gene matches. The germline gives CDR1 SGHRS, CDR2 YFSETQ. The CDR3 consists of 16 residues. The CDR3 reads CASSPGGPSSGNTIYF. The CDR3 DNA is TGCGCCAGCAGCCCAGGGGGGCCTAGCTCTGGAAACACCATATATTTT.

V is TRBV9 and J is TRBJ2-5; the D gene is possibly TRBD2 (6 bases). Germline V gene sequence: CDR1 SGDLS, CDR2 YYNGEE. Trimming took off 3 bases at V and 4 bases at J, with 16 bases between the two ends. The length of the CDR3 is 15 residues. CDR3 sequence (DNA): TGTGCCAGCAGCGCCGGGGGAACTTCCGGAGAGACCCAGTACTTC. This gives the protein CASSAGGTSGETQYF.

The gene calls are TRBV10-3 and TRBJ2-1; 9 positions agree with TRBD2. CDR1 is ENHRY, CDR2 SYGVKD, per germline. Losses at the gene ends were 1 base for V and 2 bases for J; bases not matched to a gene: 3. The CDR3 loop spans 16 amino acids. Here the CDR3 reads CAISEFAGGAYNEQFF. The CDR3 DNA sequence: TGTGCCATCAGTGAGTTCGCGGGAGGGGCCTACAATGAGCAGTTCTTC.

Many counts were recorded for this clonotype. The CDR3 region is CASSQYGQSNTEAFF. DNA for the CDR3: TGTGCCAGCAGCCAGTACGGACAGTCCAACACTGAAGCTTTCTTT. The chain employs TRBV3-1 and TRBJ1-1; possibly TRBD1 for D (6 bases). Germline assignment: CDR1 LGHDT and CDR2 YNNKEL (reference sequence). V was cut by 3 bases and J by 2 bases, with 13 bases left in between. The CDR3 has 15 residues.

The gene calls are TRBV12-3 or TRBV12-4 and TRBJ1-2, with a weak D call TRBD1 (5 bases). The V gene lost 5 bases and the J gene lost 0 bases, with 13 bases spanning the gap. This CDR3 has 15 residues. DNA for the CDR3: TGTGCCAGCAGTCGCCGGGGGGGGGCTAACTATGGCTACACCTTC. Protein sequence: CASSRRGGANYGYTF.

This clonotype came up many times. The rearrangement joins TRBV5-1 to TRBJ1-1, with TRBD1 matching 8 bases. Germline loops: CDR1 SGHRS, CDR2 YFSETQ. This CDR3 has 17 residues. The V gene end was trimmed by 4 bases and the J gene end by 1 base; junction bases not matched to a gene: 12. The CDR3 here is CASSLTGTGLGNTEAFF. CDR3 nucleotides: TGCGCCAGCAGCCTAACCGGGACAGGCCTAGGGAACACTGAAGCTTTCTTT. The full variable domain, with the rest looked up from reference TRBV5-1 and TRBJ1-1, is KAGVTQTPRYLIKTRGQQVTLSCSPISGHRSVSWYQQTPGQGLQFLFEYFSETQRNKGNFPGRFSGRQFSNSRSEMNVSTLELGDSALYLCASSLTGTGLGNTEAFFGQGTRLTVV.

This clonotype was recorded at least ten times. The chain employs TRBV5-6 and TRBJ1-1; D gene unclear. The CDR3 is made up of 14 amino acids. The germline gives CDR1 SGHDT, CDR2 YYEEEE. Trimming stripped 4 bases from V and 11 bases from J, with 21 bases between. Written as DNA, the CDR3 is TGTGCCAGCAGCACCCCACTGACTTGGGGAGAGGCTTTCTTT. Protein sequence: CASSTPLTWGEAFF.

V gene TRBV20-1 combines with J gene TRBJ2-7, with D perhaps assigned TRBD1 or TRBD2 (5 bases each). V dropped 5 bases and J dropped 3 bases, with 11 bases sitting between them. The CDR3 spans 12 residues. Germline V gene data show CDR1 as DFQATT and CDR2 as SNEGSKA (reference sequence). The CDR3 sequence: CSAGDGSYEQYF. As DNA, the CDR3 is TGCAGTGCTGGGGACGGAAGCTACGAGCAGTACTTC.

The rearrangement uses TRBV5-1 and TRBJ1-1; TRBD1 agrees at 8 bases. CDR1 and CDR2 from the germline V gene are SGHRS and YFSETQ. This CDR3 has 15 amino acids. V lost 4 bases, J lost 11 bases, and 16 bases stayed unmatched. CDR3 loop: CASSTRTGWVSEAFF. DNA of the CDR3: TGCGCCAGCAGCACTCGGACAGGGTGGGTCTCGGAGGCTTTCTTT.

This clonotype has a handful of counts. The CDR3 sequence: CASSQWTGGIEDEKLFF. In DNA form, the CDR3 reads TGTGCCAGCAGCCAATGGACAGGGGGCATTGAAGATGAAAAACTGTTTTTT. The V gene is TRBV3-1, the J gene TRBJ1-4; TRBD1 agrees at 11 bases. V gave up 2 bases and J gave up 6 bases; unmatched junction bases: 8. The CDR3 spans 17 residues. The germline V gene has CDR1 LGHDT and CDR2 YNNKEL (reference sequence).

The rearrangement joins TRBV20-1 to TRBJ1-2; D may be TRBD1 (5 bases). V was clipped by 3 bases and J by 4 bases, with 27 bases between them. This CDR3 has 18 residues. The germline gives CDR1 DFQATT, CDR2 SNEGSKA (reference sequence). CDR3 residues: CSASPAGLVRGLFYGYTF. CDR3 nucleotides: TGCAGTGCTAGTCCCGCGGGGCTAGTTCGGGGTTTATTCTATGGCTACACCTTC.

This clonotype was found a few times. CDR3 nucleotides: TGTGCCAGCTCACCAGAACAGGGGGCATCTGGAAACACCATATATTTT. Translating it yields CASSPEQGASGNTIYF. The chain employs TRBV18 and TRBJ1-3; 9 bases agree with TRBD1. This CDR3 is 16 amino acids long. With 2 bases clipped from V and 1 base from J, the junction kept 3 bases outside the gene matches. Germline values: CDR1 KGHSH, CDR2 LQKENI.

J is TRBJ1-3 and V is TRBV4-1; TRBD1 matches at 8 bases. This CDR3 spans 17 amino acids. J was trimmed by 4 bases and V by 3 bases; bases with no gene match: 11. Germline lookup yields CDR1 MGHRA and CDR2 YSYEKL. CDR3 sequence reads: CASSQGKQGVKGNTIYF. CDR3 nucleotides: TGCGCCAGCAGCCAGGGTAAACAGGGGGTAAAGGGAAACACCATATATTTT.

The V call is TRBV2, the J call TRBJ1-1, with 8 positions matching TRBD1. The germline CDR1 and CDR2 sequences are SNHLY and FYNNEI. The ends lost 6 bases at V and 4 bases at J; junction bases unmatched: 1. The CDR3 has 12 residues. CDR3 sequence: CASRDRATEAFF. The CDR3 region has the DNA TGTGCCAGCAGGGACAGGGCCACTGAAGCTTTCTTT.

As regards this clonotype: A junction end diverges from the germline sequence, so it may reflect a read error. The J gene is TRBJ2-1, the V gene TRBV2, with 9 bases that match TRBD2. Looked up from germline, CDR1 is SNHLY and CDR2 is FYNNEI. This CDR3 contains 18 residues. CDR3 DNA: TGTGCCAGCAGTGGGGGTGGACTAGCGATAAGCTCCTACAATGGGCAGTTCTTC. The encoded protein is CASSGGGLAISSYNGQFF.

The chain links TRBV7-9 to TRBJ2-1; 8 bases are a match to TRBD2. The CDR3 extends over 18 amino acids. The V segment lost 4 bases and the J segment 7 bases; nucleotides outside the gene matches: 18. Germline V gene sequence: CDR1 SEHNR, CDR2 FQNEAQ (reference sequence). CDR3 protein: CASSSPLAAPTRENEQFF. CDR3 nucleotide sequence: TGTGCCAGCAGCTCCCCACTAGCGGCTCCAACAAGGGAGAATGAGCAGTTCTTC.

This clonotype was detected many times. This chain uses TRBV7-9 with TRBJ2-3, with TRBD2 matching 15 bases. CDR3 size: 17 residues. CDR1 is SEHNR, CDR2 FQNEAQ, per germline (reference sequence). Losses at the gene ends were 4 bases for V and 0 bases for J; bases not matched to a gene: 2. The CDR3 DNA follows: TGTGCCAGCAGCTCCGGACTAGCGGGAGGGAGCACAGATACGCAGTATTTT. Its translation is CASSSGLAGGSTDTQYF.

As for this clonotype: At one of its ends the junction is not consistent with the germline gene, which may arise from a read error. This rearrangement joins TRBV7-2 to TRBJ2-3; 7 bases fit TRBD1. Germline CDR1 is SGHTA and CDR2 is FQGNSA. The CDR3 loop spans 17 amino acids. CDR3 in DNA: TGTGCCAGCATAACAGGGGCCACTCCAGCTAGCACAGATACGCAGTTTTTT. Translating gives CASITGATPASTDTQFF.